This TCR beta chain was sequenced in a study of blood T cells in healthy people across ages. As for the study in general: About one barcoded beta molecule per two T cells came from capture by template switching.

Study results and caveats: PBMC samples, being unsorted, prevented any conclusive comparison of naive and antigen-experienced cells. A roughly linear fall in TCR beta diversity per million T cells was seen with increasing age.

This CDR3 comprises 15 residues. The study recruited healthy Caucasian donors from Russia who were aged about 6 to 90. Note on this clonotype: What it binds is not known. Its ends do not fully match the called genes, so a read error is possible.

PCR was performed a second time for about 7 to 11 cycles using a sample-barcoded 5' primer and a J-beta primer mix. MiXCR was run by TCRdb on the 5' RACE reads, yielding one entry per CDR3 protein. The sample includes about 1.5 million distinct CDR3 sequences, 35% to 45% of them seen just once. The chain is built from TRBV12-3 or TRBV12-4 and TRBJ2-3; 8 bases align to TRBD1. This receptor was identified in a woman aged 18-29 years in good health. Sample: blood. The CDR3 loop is CANSSPGQEADTQYF. Here the CDR3 DNA reads TGTGCCAACAGTTCCCCGGGACAGGAGGCAGATACGCAGTATTTT.